A single T cell receptor (beta chain) is shown here with its context. Its antigen is unknown. This sample stems from a study of T cell repertoires in cytomegalovirus infection. For the study at large: Both CMV infection and a matching HLA type were indicated by public TCR beta signatures.

Notes on the study in general: HLA-C-restricted CMV clonotypes gave the most frequent clonotype in two of eight donors.

The CDR3 consists of 11 residues. Germline CDR1 is MNHNS and CDR2 is SASEGT. V dropped 7 bases and J dropped 7 bases, with 10 bases sitting between them. Each CDR3 protein is one row after TCRdb ran MiXCR on the reads. The sample yields some 940,000 distinct CDR3 sequences, approximately 31% seen once. Material: cultured CD8+ T cells from PBMCs, obtained from culture after CMV antigen stimulation. The sequence derives from a human donor in good health (CMV status not recorded). Some clones in this sample may be carry-over from other donors' samples. The gene calls are TRBV6-1 and TRBJ1-1; D ambiguous. The CDR3 is CASITPFEAFF. The CDR3, as DNA: TGTGCCAGCATCACGCCCTTTGAAGCTTTCTTT.